These 5 T cell receptor beta chains came from one sample sequenced in a study of T cells in women clearing cervical HPV infection. Only in-frame clones appear in the TCRdb table, and some are missing; sequencing was by immunoSEQ multiplex PCR. The sample totals approximately 17,000 clones. Sequenced material: blood buffy coat. The source is a woman between 18 and 70 years old with a cervical HPV16 infection that either progressed to CIN3+ or cleared (not recorded which).

Worth noting for this clone: Read data end 3 residues before the CDR3 end; the end is taken from the germline J gene. This specimen includes other DNA sequences encoding the same CDR3. The rearrangement joins TRBV18 to TRBJ1-1, with 7 bases that match TRBD1. With V trimmed by 4 bases and J by 1 base, 0 bases remained unmatched. CDR3 length: 13 amino acids. CDR1 KGHSH and CDR2 LQKENI come from the germline V gene. The CDR3 bases that were read are TGTGCCAGCTCACGACAGGGGAACACTGAA. Translation: CASSRQGNTE. The entire CDR3 is CASSRQGNTEAFF. Complete variable domain (other parts from reference TRBV18 and TRBJ1-1): NAGVMQNPRHLVRRRGQEARLRCSPMKGHSHVYWYRQLPEEGLKFMVYLQKENIIDESGMPKERFSAEFPKEGPSILRIQQVVRGDSAAYFCASSRQGNTEAFFGQGTRLTVV.

As concerns this clone: The CDR3 extends 3 residues past the end of the read, so its final part is completed from the germline J gene. This chain uses TRBV20-1 with TRBJ2-7; 13 bases map to TRBD2. The CDR3 runs 13 residues. CDR1 is DFQATT and CDR2 is SNEGSKA in the germline V gene (reference sequence). Trimming took 7 bases from V and 6 from J; bases not matched to a gene: 6. The CDR3 DNA, read in part, is TGCAGTGTACTAGCGGGGGGGTTCGGCGAG. It translates to CSVLAGGFGE. The complete CDR3 protein is CSVLAGGFGEQYF.

With regard to this clone: With the read ending 3 residues before the CDR3 end, the germline J gene is used to fill in that end. The chain recombines TRBV29-1 with TRBJ2-2, with TRBD1 matching over 7 bases. The CDR3 is made up of 12 amino acids. Trimming removed 5 bases from V and 5 bases from J; junction bases left unmatched: 2. Germline V gene sequence: CDR1 SQVTM, CDR2 ANQGSEA. The CDR3 is CSVIQGTGELFF. The CDR3 bases that were read are TGCAGCGTTATACAGGGGACCGGGGAG.

On this clone itself: Read data end 3 residues before the CDR3 end; the end is taken from the germline J gene. The V and J genes are TRBV20-1 and TRBJ2-1; D is perhaps TRBD1 or TRBD2 (5 bases each). CDR1 DFQATT and CDR2 SNEGSKA come from the germline V gene (reference sequence). Trimming cost V 6 bases and J 7 bases, with 19 bases left between them. The CDR3 loop spans 14 amino acids. The covered CDR3 bases are TGCAGTGCCCTTAAGGGGAGTGTAGGAAATGAG. As protein: CSALKGSVGNE. Given in full, the CDR3 is CSALKGSVGNEQFF.

As concerns this clone: The read is 3 residues too short to cover the CDR3 end, so that end is filled in from the germline J gene. The chain recombines TRBV19 with TRBJ2-1; TRBD1 agrees at 8 bases. CDR1 and CDR2 (germline): LNHDA, SQIVND (reference sequence). The trim removed 6 bases at V and 8 bases at J, leaving 9 bases unmatched. CDR3 length: 14 residues. Incomplete CDR3 DNA: TGTGCCAGTAGCGACAGGGGAGGCATCGATGAG. The encoded protein is CASSDRGGIDE. The entire CDR3 reads CASSDRGGIDEQFF.